What follows is one T cell receptor beta chain and its context. immunoSEQ v3.0 was run at survey level. Sequencing used immunoSEQ multiplex PCR; TCRdb keeps in-frame clones, though not all of them. The sample has approximately 33,000 clones; approximately 83% are singletons. The study drew at least one pre-ART and at least two post-ART PBMC samples from every donor. These data are taken from a study of long-term antiretroviral therapy in people with HIV. Study as a whole: The 2015 immediate-ART recommendation was preceded by the earliest samples by about a decade.

Germline V gene lookup returns CDR1 SGHTS and CDR2 YDEGEE. The CDR3 extends over 17 amino acids. The ends lost 6 bases at V and 4 bases at J; junction bases unmatched: 16. This chain joins TRBV5-8 and TRBJ2-7; 10 nucleotides agree with TRBD1. The sequence came from a young man with HIV. This sample comprised unsorted PBMCs, obtained 0.8 years before starting antiretroviral therapy. CDR3 sequence reads: CASTILFGGQGTYEQYF. As DNA, the CDR3 is TGTGCCAGCACCATCTTATTCGGGGGACAGGGGACATACGAGCAGTACTTC.